This TCR beta chain was sequenced during a study of TIL therapy for anti-PD-1-resistant metastatic lung cancer. Sequencing used immunoSEQ v3. Sequencing used immunoSEQ multiplex PCR; TCRdb keeps in-frame clones, though not all of them. The table lists thousands of clones, 70% to 80% of them singletons. Regarding time point: pre-treatment sample, taken before nivolumab and TIL therapy. Pleural nodules or supraclavicular lymph nodes made up most of the excised metastases sampled. Progressing patients received lymphodepletion, expanded TIL infusion and IL-2. CDR3 length: 14 amino acids. Germline-derived CDR1 and CDR2 are LNHDA and SQIVND (reference sequence). V lost 5 bases, J lost 5 bases, and 5 bases stayed unmatched.

The chain uses TRBV19 and TRBJ2-2, with TRBD2 identical over 7 bases. The starting material was tumor tissue, obtained at baseline. This clonotype was sampled from a person aged 30 to 80 with non-small cell lung cancer. The CDR3 loop reads CASSAGEWTGELFF. CDR3 sequence (DNA): TGTGCCAGTAGTGCGGGGGAATGGACCGGGGAGCTGTTTTTT.